This T cell receptor (beta chain) emerged from a study of blood T cell repertoires in COVID-19. Study-wide background: Italy, Spain and the United States were the sources of the convalescent and acute COVID-19 samples.

Original methodology: Counts of nucleated cells, estimated from reference gene primer amplification, were obtained. Assay used: immunoSEQ multiplex PCR; TCRdb lists only in-frame clones, some missing. The V and J calls and clone size come from that table; D and trimming were worked out from the DNA. The table records under 200,000 clones, about nine tenths of them present only once. Sample: PBMCs or T cells enriched from blood (not recorded which). The TCR was taken from a woman aged 18-30 years who had recovered from COVID-19.

In DNA, the CDR3 is TGTGCCAGCAGCTTGGCGGGACTAGCGGGAGGCCCTAGCTCCTACGAGCAGTACTTC. It encodes CASSLAGLAGGPSSYEQYF. The gene calls are TRBV5-6 and TRBJ2-7; 15 nucleotides line up with TRBD2. The CDR3 has 19 amino acids. Germline assignment: CDR1 SGHDT and CDR2 YYEEEE. V lost 0 bases, J lost 0 bases, and 7 bases stayed unmatched.